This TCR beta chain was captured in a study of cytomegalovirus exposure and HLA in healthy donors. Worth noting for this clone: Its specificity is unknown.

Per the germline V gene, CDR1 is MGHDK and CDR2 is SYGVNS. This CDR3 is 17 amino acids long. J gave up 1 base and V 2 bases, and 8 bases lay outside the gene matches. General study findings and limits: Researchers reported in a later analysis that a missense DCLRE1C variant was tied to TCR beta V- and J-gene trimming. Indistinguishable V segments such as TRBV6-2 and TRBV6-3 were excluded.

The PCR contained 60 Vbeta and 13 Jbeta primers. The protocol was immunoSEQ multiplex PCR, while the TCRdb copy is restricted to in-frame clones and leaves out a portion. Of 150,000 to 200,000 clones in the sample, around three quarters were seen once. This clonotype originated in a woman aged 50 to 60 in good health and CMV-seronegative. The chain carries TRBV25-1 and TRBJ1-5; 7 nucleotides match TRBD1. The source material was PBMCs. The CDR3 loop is CASSEGTATPSNQPQHF. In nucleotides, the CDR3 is TGTGCCAGCAGTGAAGGGACAGCCACCCCCAGCAATCAGCCCCAGCATTTT.